The T cell receptor beta chain described here comes from a study of identical twins. Study results and limitations: Modelling approaches yielded underestimates of out-of-frame TCR alpha sharing between monozygotic twins. There was an excess of low generation probability in the out-of-frame alpha sequences that twins shared.

This clonotype has a handful of counts. The target antigen is unknown. One entry per CDR3 protein, called by TCRdb with MiXCR from the 5' RACE reads. The sample records 500,000 or so distinct CDR3 sequences, 14% being singletons. With 6 bases clipped from V and 5 bases from J, the junction kept 11 bases outside the gene matches. CDR1 ENHRY and CDR2 SYGVKD come from the germline V gene. The CDR3 is 15 amino acids. These data were also filed under a second study, of yellow fever vaccine responses in identical twins.

Specimen: CD4+ T cells sorted from blood. The sequence came from a woman aged 18-30 years in good health. The chain recombines TRBV10-3 with TRBJ2-5; 8 positions agree with TRBD1. Here the CDR3 reads CAIREGQGATETQYF. The CDR3 nucleotides read TGTGCCATCAGGGAGGGGCAGGGGGCCACGGAGACCCAGTACTTC.